This T cell receptor (beta chain) was sequenced for a study of neurological immune-mediated disorders. Germline V gene data show CDR1 as SNHLY and CDR2 as FYNNEI. There are 13 residues in the CDR3. Between the trimmed V and J ends, which lost 8 bases and 5 bases, there was a span of 15 bases. The study used blood bank volunteers in Maryland, USA, as healthy controls. Many counts were recorded for this clonotype. Synthesis of cDNA was accomplished via 5'RACE employing 10-nucleotide random UMIs. TCRdb re-called the 5' RACE reads through MiXCR, storing one row per CDR3 protein. The sample lists just over 30,000 distinct CDR3 sequences, about 4% occurring once.

The receptor was derived from a woman in her thirties or forties in good health. The J gene is TRBJ1-2, the V gene TRBV2; D possibly corresponds to TRBD1 (5 bases). Sample: CD4+ T cells from blood. The CDR3 DNA sequence: TGTGCCAGCGTCGACAGCCTTGGATATGGCTACACCTTC. Translated: CASVDSLGYGYTF.